This T cell receptor beta chain appears in the sequencing data of a study of PD-1 blockade in classical Hodgkin lymphoma. This CDR3 contains 14 residues. Trimming pared 4 bases from V and 1 base from J, leaving 10 bases between. Looked up from germline, CDR1 is SNHLY and CDR2 is FYNNEI. The assay was immunoSEQ multiplex PCR, and TCRdb's table has in-frame clones only and misses some. This sample has tens of thousands of clones; roughly 80% occur once, and the top ten carry about an eighth. Time point given: cycle 4 day 1 (C4D1), after about 6 weeks of nivolumab. Each of the patients experienced relapse following autologous stem cell transplantation, and their brentuximab vedotin exposure differed.

The chain employs TRBV2 and TRBJ1-2, with D hard to call. The receptor was derived from a human donor with classical Hodgkin lymphoma. The specimen was peripheral blood mononuclear cells (PBMCs), collected before the fourth cycle of nivolumab. DNA of the CDR3: TGTGCCAGCAGTGGAACAGTAGATAACTATGGCTACACCTTC. Residues: CASSGTVDNYGYTF. The full variable domain, completed using reference TRBV2 and TRBJ1-2, is EPEVTQTPSHQVTQMGQEVILRCVPISNHLYFYWYRQILGQKVEFLVSFYNNEISEKSEIFDDQFSVERPDGSNFTLKIRSTKLEDSAMYFCASSGTVDNYGYTFGSGTRLTVV.